These 20 T cell receptor beta chains were sequenced from one sample in a study of T cells in Graves' hyperthyroidism and ophthalmopathy. RNA transcripts provided the source from which TCR beta CDR3 regions were amplified. An initial round of RT-PCR targeting the TCR CDR3 relied on the HTBI primer set. TCRdb re-derived calls from the multiplex PCR reads in MiXCR, one entry per CDR3 protein. The sample has roughly 640,000 distinct CDR3 sequences, roughly 15% seen once. Sequenced input: blood. The receptors shown here come from a woman aged 35 to 49 with Graves' ophthalmopathy.

In its sample, this clonotype was seen a few times. The chain couples TRBV6-1 to TRBJ2-3; 9 positions match TRBD2. Germline values: CDR1 MNHNS, CDR2 SASEGT. CDR3 length: 16 amino acids. V dropped 5 bases and J dropped 5; count of bases not matched to a gene: 11. CDR3 in amino acids: CASSWEAGGPRDTQYF. CDR3 coding DNA: TGTGCCAGCAGTTGGGAGGCGGGAGGGCCAAGAGATACGCAGTATTTT.

This clonotype is a singleton in its sample. This chain links TRBV28 with TRBJ2-7, with 9 nucleotides matching TRBD2. V lost 8 bases, J lost 7 bases, and 6 bases stayed unmatched. Germline lookup yields CDR1 MDHEN and CDR2 SYDVKM. CDR3 length: 12 residues. CDR3 loop: CASVGREGEQYF. For the CDR3, the DNA is TGTGCCAGCGTGGGGCGGGAGGGGGAGCAGTACTTC.

V and J are TRBV5-5 and TRBJ1-4; D not certain. The V end lost 4 bases, the J end lost 3 bases, and 13 bases lay between the germline ends. The CDR3 has 15 amino acids. The germline gives CDR1 SGHKS, CDR2 YYEKEE (reference sequence). The CDR3 region is CASSRTYNSNEKLFF. The CDR3 nucleotides read TGTGCCAGCAGCCGGACGTACAACTCTAATGAAAAACTGTTTTTT. The whole variable domain, filled in from reference TRBV5-5 and TRBJ1-4, reads DAGVTQSPTHLIKTRGQQVTLRCSPISGHKSVSWYQQVLGQGPQFIFQYYEKEERGRGNFPDRFSARQFPNYSSELNVNALLLGDSALYLCASSRTYNSNEKLFFGSGTQLSVL.

This chain joins TRBV28 and TRBJ1-6; D possibly corresponds to TRBD1 (5 bases). Looked up from germline, CDR1 is MDHEN and CDR2 is SYDVKM. This CDR3 is built from 15 residues. V lost 3 bases and J lost 5, with 11 bases in between. The DNA for the CDR3 is TGTGCCAGCAGTTTTAGACAGCGAGATAATTCACCCCTCCACTTT. It codes for CASSFRQRDNSPLHF.

This clonotype was recorded at least ten times. The chain recombines TRBV29-1 with TRBJ1-2; 8 bases are shared with TRBD1. The CDR3 is 12 amino acids. CDR1 and CDR2 from the germline V gene are SQVTM and ANQGSEA. The trim removed 5 bases at V and 3 bases at J, leaving 2 bases unmatched. CDR3: CSVSGGDYGYTF. DNA of the CDR3: TGCAGCGTTTCAGGGGGCGACTATGGCTACACCTTC.

This clonotype has a count of ten or more. V is TRBV11-2 and J is TRBJ2-5, with D tentatively TRBD2 (5 bases). CDR1 SGHAT and CDR2 FQNNGV come from the germline V gene. Trimming took off 5 bases at V and 5 bases at J, with 12 bases between the two ends. There are 13 residues in the CDR3. CDR3 sequence: CASSQTGVETQYF. CDR3 nucleotide sequence: TGTGCCAGCAGCCAGACCGGGGTTGAGACCCAGTACTTC.

There are many counts of this clonotype. The V and J genes are TRBV2 and TRBJ2-7; TRBD2 matches at 14 bases. Germline V gene sequence: CDR1 SNHLY, CDR2 FYNNEI. Trimming cost V 1 base and J 7 bases; bases outside gene matches: 9. The length of the CDR3 is 17 residues. CDR3 coding DNA: TGTGCCAGCAGTGAAGGCCCGGGACTAGCGGGAGTAGGAGAGCAGTACTTC. Translation gives CASSEGPGLAGVGEQYF.

The chain links TRBV11-2 to TRBJ2-5; no clear D. The ends were cut back, 3 bases at V and 2 bases at J, with 16 bases in the middle. The CDR3 is 16 residues long. Germline V gene sequence: CDR1 SGHAT, CDR2 FQNNGV. Written as DNA, the CDR3 is TGTGCCAGCAGCTTCAACCCCGGGCAGACACAAGAGACCCAGTACTTC. Protein: CASSFNPGQTQETQYF.

To note about this clonotype: An end of the junction does not agree with germline; a read error may underlie this. The CDR3 region is CASSSIGTSSGELFF. The CDR3 DNA follows: TGTGCTAGCAGCTCAATCGGGACTAGTTCCGGGGAGCTGTTTTTT. The chain is built from TRBV7-7 and TRBJ2-2; 8 bases are a match to TRBD2. This CDR3 has 15 residues. Germline V gives CDR1 SSHAT, CDR2 FNYEAQ (reference sequence).

Ten or more counts support this clonotype. V and J are TRBV24-1 and TRBJ2-3, with 7 bases that match TRBD1. CDR3 length: 14 residues. Germline CDR1 and CDR2: KGHDR and SFDVKD. With V trimmed by 8 bases and J by 7 bases, 11 bases remained unmatched. The DNA for the CDR3 is TGTGCCACCAAGGGGGCAGGACGCACTAATACGCAGTATTTT. Translated: CATKGAGRTNTQYF.

This chain connects TRBV10-3 to TRBJ2-3, with D unresolved. Trimming took off 2 bases at V and 0 bases at J, with 6 bases between the two ends. Germline CDR1 is ENHRY and CDR2 is SYGVKD. This CDR3 is built from 14 residues. CDR3 protein: CAISEPTSTDTQYF. Here the CDR3 DNA reads TGTGCCATCAGTGAGCCAACTAGCACAGATACGCAGTATTTT.

The J gene is TRBJ2-5, the V gene TRBV13; weak D call: TRBD1 (6 bases). Per germline, CDR1 PRHDT and CDR2 FYEKMQ (reference sequence). The V end lost 4 bases, the J end lost 7 bases, and 19 bases lay between the germline ends. There are 15 residues in the CDR3. CDR3 protein: CASSYTSVQGGTQYF. In DNA form, the CDR3 reads TGTGCCAGCAGCTATACGAGCGTTCAAGGGGGGACCCAGTACTTC. Combining the CDR3 with reference TRBV13 and TRBJ2-5 gives the whole variable domain AAGVIQSPRHLIKEKRETATLKCYPIPRHDTVYWYQQGPGQDPQFLISFYEKMQSDKGSIPDRFSAQQFSDYHSELNMSSLELGDSALYFCASSYTSVQGGTQYFGPGTRLLVL.

This clonotype was detected many times. The chain has TRBV29-1 and TRBJ1-6; D is unclear. Germline assignment: CDR1 SQVTM and CDR2 ANQGSEA. This CDR3 is 13 amino acids long. The germline V and J ends were trimmed by 1 base and 6 bases, with 7 bases remaining between them. The CDR3 loop reads CSVEVDANSPLHF. The CDR3 DNA follows: TGCAGCGTTGAAGTGGACGCTAATTCACCCCTCCACTTT.

Ten or more counts support this clonotype. The chain is built from TRBV7-6 and TRBJ2-2; D unresolved. Germline CDR1 is SGHVS and CDR2 is FNYEAQ. The CDR3 sequence is 14 residues long. V was cut by 0 bases and J by 5 bases, with 7 bases left in between. The CDR3 here is CASSLAQETGELFF. The CDR3 DNA reads as TGTGCCAGCAGCTTAGCGCAGGAAACCGGGGAGCTGTTTTTT.

This clonotype was detected many times. The V gene is TRBV10-3, the J gene TRBJ2-5, with unresolved D. The germline gives CDR1 ENHRY, CDR2 SYGVKD. Deletions cut 2 bases from V and 3 bases from J, with 7 bases between. The CDR3 length is 13 residues. CDR3 amino acids: CAISEMTEETQYF. As DNA, the CDR3 is TGTGCCATCAGTGAGATGACGGAAGAGACCCAGTACTTC.

This clonotype has ten or more counts. This chain links TRBV27 with TRBJ1-2; the D gene is possibly TRBD1 (5 bases). CDR1 and CDR2 (germline): MNHEY, SMNVEV (reference sequence). The ends were cut back, 7 bases at V and 1 base at J, with 16 bases in the middle. The CDR3 is made up of 15 amino acids. This chain's CDR3 is CASKPSRTLNYGYTF. CDR3 nucleotides: TGTGCCAGCAAGCCGAGTCGGACACTTAACTATGGCTACACCTTC.

The CDR3 is CSVRGGQDYNEQFF. As DNA, the CDR3 is TGCAGCGTAAGGGGGGGACAGGACTACAATGAGCAGTTCTTC. The V call is TRBV29-1, the J call TRBJ2-1, with a tentative D call TRBD1 (8 bases). Trimming removed 6 bases at V and 3 bases at J, with 15 bases between. The germline V gene has CDR1 SQVTM and CDR2 ANQGSEA. The CDR3 loop spans 14 amino acids.

This clonotype has at least ten counts. The gene calls are TRBV30 and TRBJ1-1; tentatively, D is TRBD1 (5 bases). Germline values: CDR1 GTSNPN, CDR2 SVGIG (reference sequence). The germline V and J ends were trimmed by 4 bases and 4 bases, with 16 bases remaining between them. The CDR3 consists of 14 residues. This CDR3 is CAWTNGGGTTEAFF. The CDR3 nucleotides are TGTGCCTGGACCAACGGGGGTGGGACCACTGAAGCTTTCTTT.

In the case of this clonotype: Sequence at one end of the junction differs from germline and may be a read error. The V call is TRBV2, the J call TRBJ1-4; D unresolved. Germline assignment: CDR1 SNHLY and CDR2 FYNNEI. The CDR3 has 12 amino acids. CDR3 loop: CASSDPGEKPFF. CDR3 DNA sequence: TGTGCCAGCAGTGATCCGGGTGAAAAACCGTTTTTT. Combining the CDR3 with reference TRBV2 and TRBJ1-4 gives the whole variable domain EPEVTQTPSHQVTQMGQEVILRCVPISNHLYFYWYRQILGQKVEFLVSFYNNEISEKSEIFDDQFSVERPDGSNFTLKIRSTKLEDSAMYFCASSDPGEKPFFGSGTQLSVL.

There are many counts of this clonotype. The chain couples TRBV27 to TRBJ1-6; D is perhaps TRBD1 (5 bases). V lost 0 bases and J lost 0, with 6 bases in between. This CDR3 spans 16 amino acids. From germline, CDR1 is MNHEY and CDR2 SMNVEV (reference sequence). CDR3 residues: CASSLSTDSYNSPLHF. The CDR3 bases are TGTGCCAGCAGTTTATCGACAGACTCCTATAATTCACCCCTCCACTTT.